These 27 T cell receptor beta chains came from one sample sequenced in a study of CD8 T cells in Susac syndrome. RNA totalling about 0.5 to 1 ug underwent reverse transcription with random hexamers. TCRdb recomputed calls from the immunoSEQ multiplex PCR reads with MiXCR, one row per CDR3 protein. Of 250,000 to 300,000 distinct CDR3 sequences detected, approximately 84% appear once; the ten largest clones hold approximately 0.11%. Sequencing input: CD8+ T cells from PBMCs. These receptors came from a human donor with multiple sclerosis.

The chain has TRBV29-1 and TRBJ2-1, with 14 bases fitting TRBD2. The CDR3 runs 15 residues. CDR1 is SQVTM and CDR2 is ANQGSEA in the germline V gene. Losses at the gene ends were 6 bases for V and 7 bases for J; bases not matched to a gene: 8. CDR3 protein: CSVVTSGRAANEQFF. Written as DNA, the CDR3 is TGCAGCGTGGTGACTAGCGGGAGGGCGGCGAATGAGCAGTTCTTC.

The chain's CDR3 is CASSGTSGVTLLQETQYF. The CDR3 DNA reads as TGTGCCAGCAGTGGGACTAGCGGGGTGACTCTCCTCCAAGAGACCCAGTACTTC. V gene TRBV2 combines with J gene TRBJ2-5; TRBD2 agrees at 12 bases. V shed 4 bases and J 1 base; nucleotides not matched to a gene: 10. Germline-derived CDR1 and CDR2 are SNHLY and FYNNEI. There are 18 residues in the CDR3.

V usage is TRBV11-2 and J usage is TRBJ2-3; D possibly corresponds to TRBD2 (5 bases). CDR3 length: 15 amino acids. CDR1 SGHAT and CDR2 FQNNGV come from the germline V gene. Trimming left V 7 bases short and J 0 bases short, with 14 bases between. The CDR3 here is CASKLFRTSTDTQYF. The CDR3 region has the DNA TGTGCCAGCAAGCTTTTTAGGACTAGCACAGATACGCAGTATTTT.

A few counts support this clonotype. The chain uses TRBV4-2 and TRBJ2-1; D not certain. The CDR3 is 13 amino acids. V lost 1 base to trimming and J lost 4 bases, with 5 bases between them. The V gene's germline CDR1 is LGHNA and CDR2 YNFKEQ. CDR3 region: CASSQARYNEQFF. The CDR3 DNA is TGTGCCAGCAGCCAAGCTAGGTACAATGAGCAGTTCTTC.

J is TRBJ1-1 and V is TRBV6-5; no reliable D call. The germline V gene has CDR1 MNHEY and CDR2 SVGAGI. Deletions cut 4 bases from V and 2 bases from J, with 14 bases between. The CDR3 extends over 15 amino acids. CDR3: CASSSPEEGNTEAFF. The CDR3 DNA is TGTGCCAGCAGTTCCCCCGAAGAGGGTAACACTGAAGCTTTCTTT.

This sequence joins TRBV4-2 and TRBJ1-5; D perhaps matches TRBD1 (6 bases). The CDR3 has 16 residues. V gave up 0 bases and J gave up 3 bases, with 12 bases separating them. Germline CDR1 reads LGHNA; CDR2 reads YNFKEQ. CDR3 sequence reads: CASSQDSGAVNQPQHF. CDR3 in DNA: TGTGCCAGCAGCCAAGATTCGGGGGCGGTCAATCAGCCCCAGCATTTT.

This sequence joins TRBV20-1 and TRBJ1-4; no definite D call. CDR3 length equals 16 residues. Germline values: CDR1 DFQATT, CDR2 SNEGSKA (reference sequence). Trimming shortened V by 5 bases and J by 3 bases, and 19 bases separated the two germline ends. The CDR3 reads CSAEAEGPGANEKLFF. DNA for the CDR3: TGCAGTGCTGAAGCGGAAGGCCCTGGGGCTAATGAAAAACTGTTTTTT.

The chain combines TRBV25-1 with TRBJ2-5; 7 nucleotides line up with TRBD1. Germline loops: CDR1 MGHDK, CDR2 SYGVNS. V shed 3 bases and J 4 bases; nucleotides not matched to a gene: 8. This CDR3 is built from 15 residues. The CDR3 reads CASSDYEGAGETQYF. The CDR3 coding sequence is TGTGCCAGCAGTGATTATGAGGGGGCTGGAGAGACCCAGTACTTC.

This sequence joins TRBV20-1 and TRBJ2-1, with a weak D call TRBD2 (6 bases). The V gene's germline CDR1 is DFQATT and CDR2 SNEGSKA (reference sequence). V gave up 5 bases and J gave up 8 bases, with 22 bases separating them. The CDR3 is 15 residues long. CDR3 sequence: CSASRVVAVVHEQFF. CDR3 DNA sequence: TGCAGTGCTTCAAGGGTGGTAGCGGTAGTCCATGAGCAGTTCTTC.

This sequence joins TRBV7-8 and TRBJ2-7; D unclear. This CDR3 comprises 12 residues. Germline V CDR1 and CDR2: SGHVS, FQNEAQ. The V and J ends lost 7 bases and 5 bases respectively, with 12 bases between them. CDR3 DNA: TGTGCCAGCACCGTAACGTATAACGAGCAGTACTTC. Translated: CASTVTYNEQYF. Using reference TRBV7-8 and TRBJ2-7 for the parts outside the CDR3, the full variable domain is GAGVSQSPRYKVAKRGQDVALRCDPISGHVSLFWYQQALGQGPEFLTYFQNEAQLDKSGLPSDRFFAERPEGSVSTLKIQRTQQEDSAVYLCASTVTYNEQYFGPGTRLTVT.

The rearrangement uses TRBV30 and TRBJ2-5; 9 bases fit TRBD2. Unmatched junction bases numbered 7, after V lost 0 bases and J lost 5 bases. Germline lookup yields CDR1 GTSNPN and CDR2 SVGIG (reference sequence). The CDR3 spans 15 residues. CDR3 in amino acids: CAWSVQREVPETQYF. The CDR3 DNA reads as TGTGCCTGGAGTGTACAGCGGGAGGTACCTGAGACCCAGTACTTC.

The chain employs TRBV6-2 or TRBV6-3 and TRBJ2-7, with 10 positions matching TRBD2. The V gene's germline CDR1 is MNHEY and CDR2 SVGEGT. With V trimmed by 5 bases and J by 0 bases, 7 bases remained unmatched. This CDR3 has 16 residues. CDR3 amino acids: CASSHPSGRSSYEQYF. In DNA, the CDR3 is TGTGCCAGCAGTCACCCTAGCGGGAGAAGCTCCTACGAGCAGTACTTC.

The chain uses TRBV13 and TRBJ2-7; D gene ambiguous. The CDR3 sequence is 13 residues long. Trimming removed 1 base from V and 3 bases from J, with 7 bases in between. Per germline, CDR1 PRHDT and CDR2 FYEKMQ (reference sequence). The CDR3 DNA reads TGTGCCAGCAGCTTAGAGAAGGACTACGAGCAGTACTTC. This translates into CASSLEKDYEQYF.

The genes are TRBV11-2 and TRBJ2-7; 7 bases match TRBD2. Germline-derived CDR1 and CDR2 are SGHAT and FQNNGV. Trimming at V came to 1 base and at J to 6 bases, leaving 6 bases not matched to a gene. The CDR3 is 14 amino acids. CDR3 bases: TGTGCCAGCAGCTTAGTGGCTCGCGGGGGCGAGCAGTACTTC. Translated, it gives CASSLVARGGEQYF.

The chain is built from TRBV28 and TRBJ2-3, with 8 bases aligning to TRBD2. The CDR3 consists of 15 residues. V shed 10 bases, J shed 2 bases, and the junction held 11 bases outside the gene matches. Germline lookup yields CDR1 MDHEN and CDR2 SYDVKM. The CDR3 protein is CATETSEIDTDTQYF. The CDR3 coding sequence is TGTGCCACCGAGACTAGCGAGATTGACACAGATACGCAGTATTTT.

The chain links TRBV12-3 or TRBV12-4 to TRBJ1-1; TRBD1 might be the D (5 bases). This CDR3 has 16 amino acids. V was cut by 6 bases and J by 0 bases, with 17 bases left in between. The CDR3 DNA sequence: TGTGCCAGCAGCCTCCCGCGGGGCAGGGTGAACACTGAAGCTTTCTTT. It codes for CASSLPRGRVNTEAFF.

The V call is TRBV19, the J call TRBJ2-4; TRBD2 aligns across 11 bases. The germline V gene encodes CDR1 LNHDA and CDR2 SQIVND (reference sequence). With V trimmed by 7 bases and J by 0 bases, 14 bases remained unmatched. The CDR3 loop spans 19 amino acids. CDR3 sequence reads: CASTALKGTSGLAKNIQYF. The CDR3 DNA is TGTGCCAGTACGGCTCTCAAAGGGACTAGCGGTCTAGCCAAAAACATTCAGTACTTC.

This chain joins TRBV2 and TRBJ2-4, with TRBD1 identical over 9 bases. The CDR3 extends over 12 amino acids. The germline CDR1 and CDR2 sequences are SNHLY and FYNNEI. V trimming: 8 bases; J trimming: 8 bases; junction bases outside the gene matches: 4. The CDR3 here is CASGDREDIQYF. The CDR3 nucleotides are TGTGCCAGCGGGGACAGGGAAGACATTCAGTACTTC.

The CDR3 region is CASSTTGGYEQYF. Here the CDR3 DNA reads TGTGCCAGCAGCACGACAGGCGGGTACGAGCAGTACTTC. The chain carries TRBV14 and TRBJ2-7; weak D call: TRBD1 (6 bases). CDR3 length: 13 amino acids. With 5 bases removed from V and 4 bases from J, the gap between germline ends came to 12 bases. CDR1 and CDR2 from the germline V gene are SGHDN and FVKESK.

V gene TRBV4-2 combines with J gene TRBJ2-3; TRBD2 aligns across 7 bases. CDR1 LGHNA and CDR2 YNFKEQ come from the germline V gene. V shed 2 bases and J 10 bases; nucleotides not matched to a gene: 15. The CDR3 consists of 16 residues. The CDR3 sequence: CASSQFPGTNPRAQYF. The CDR3, as DNA: TGTGCCAGCAGCCAATTTCCTGGGACTAACCCCCGGGCGCAGTATTTT.

V gene TRBV24-1 combines with J gene TRBJ2-1; 7 bases match TRBD1. V shed 3 bases, J shed 4 bases, and the junction held 11 bases outside the gene matches. This CDR3 region has 17 residues. The V gene's germline CDR1 is KGHDR and CDR2 SFDVKD. The CDR3 here is CATSDVPTGVSYNEQFF. CDR3 coding DNA: TGTGCCACCAGTGATGTGCCTACAGGGGTTTCGTACAATGAGCAGTTCTTC.

The chain combines TRBV2 with TRBJ2-1; TRBD1 might be the D (5 bases). V shed 7 bases and J shed 7 bases, with 8 bases lying between them. The V gene's germline CDR1 is SNHLY and CDR2 FYNNEI. The CDR3 covers 11 residues. DNA for the CDR3: TGTGCCAGCAAAGACAGAAATGAGCAGTTCTTC. It codes for CASKDRNEQFF.

This chain connects TRBV29-1 to TRBJ2-5, with D unresolved. CDR1 is SQVTM and CDR2 is ANQGSEA in the germline V gene. This CDR3 has 14 residues. V was clipped by 3 bases and J by 1 base, with 12 bases between them. The DNA of the CDR3 is TGCAGCGTTGAGGCTAGATCCTTCCAAGAGACCCAGTACTTC. It yields the protein CSVEARSFQETQYF.

This chain's CDR3 is CAISAGSTDTQYF. CDR3 sequence (DNA): TGTGCCATCAGTGCCGGGAGCACAGATACGCAGTATTTT. The chain carries TRBV10-3 and TRBJ2-3; D is undetermined. CDR3 length equals 13 residues. Germline CDR1 and CDR2: ENHRY and SYGVKD. V lost 4 bases and J 0 bases, leaving 5 bases between the germline ends.

The V and J genes are TRBV14 and TRBJ2-1; D not certain. CDR1 is SGHDN and CDR2 is FVKESK in the germline V gene. The V gene lost 0 bases and the J gene lost 8 bases, with 17 bases spanning the gap. This CDR3 is built from 16 residues. CDR3 DNA: TGTGCCAGCAGCCAAGAGCTCGGCGTACCCTTCCATGAGCAGTTCTTC. As protein: CASSQELGVPFHEQFF. The full variable domain, completed using reference TRBV14 and TRBJ2-1, is EAGVTQFPSHSVIEKGQTVTLRCDPISGHDNLYWYRRVMGKEIKFLLHFVKESKQDESGMPNNRFLAERTGGTYSTLKVQPAELEDSGVYFCASSQELGVPFHEQFFGPGTRLTVL.

This chain joins TRBV5-6 and TRBJ2-5; D may match TRBD1 or TRBD2 (5 bases each). The germline gives CDR1 SGHDT, CDR2 YYEEEE. Trimming stripped 0 bases from V and 4 bases from J, with 25 bases between. CDR3 length equals 19 residues. The CDR3 loop is CASSLAVAAGRGATETQYF. The CDR3 nucleotides are TGTGCCAGCAGCTTGGCCGTCGCAGCAGGGAGAGGGGCAACAGAGACCCAGTACTTC.

On this clonotype itself: Compared with germline, one end of the junction differs, possibly owing to a read error. This chain links TRBV4-1 with TRBJ2-3; TRBD2 matches at 13 bases. The CDR3 is 16 amino acids. Germline-derived CDR1 and CDR2 are MGHRA and YSYEKL. CDR3 amino acids: CASSPTTSGRSDTRYF. CDR3 coding DNA: TGCGCCAGCAGCCCAACGACTAGCGGGAGGTCAGATACGCGGTATTTT.